This T cell receptor beta chain originates from a study of vaccination and CD4 T cells after COVID-19. This CDR3 has 15 amino acids. V gave up 4 bases and J gave up 7 bases, with 14 bases separating them. Germline CDR1 SGHTA, CDR2 FQGNSA. Noted treatment: roughly ten-day PBMC culture with coronavirus spike peptide pools or control peptides (ViraFEST assay). Prior to the COVID-19 pandemic (2011-2018), the unexposed donor's CD4+ T cells were collected. An Oncomine TCR Beta short-read assay was used to sequence the DNA from cultured CD4+ T cells. TCRdb reprocessed the PCR reads via MiXCR and lists one record per CDR3 protein. The sample has about 7,600 distinct CDR3 sequences; 50% are singletons. Concerning this clonotype itself: Antigen specificity is unknown.

The rearrangement joins TRBV7-2 to TRBJ1-6; TRBD1 is a possible D gene (5 bases). The clonotype comes from a human donor in good health. The sequenced sample consisted of CD4+ T cells from blood, cultured in vitro. The CDR3 spells CASSSPRGGNSPLHF. CDR3 sequence (DNA): TGTGCCAGCAGCTCTCCCCGTGGGGGAAATTCACCCCTCCACTTT.